This entry describes one T cell receptor beta chain. This specimen belongs to a study of blood T cell repertoires in COVID-19. Original data processing: Amplifying reference gene primers gave estimates of nucleated cell counts. Clones were read by immunoSEQ multiplex PCR, and TCRdb kept only the in-frame ones, dropping some. The V and J calls and clone size come from that table; D and trimming were worked out from the DNA. Here the sample spans hundreds of thousands of clones, 65% to 90% being singletons. Germline-derived CDR1 and CDR2 are LNHNV and YYDKDF (reference sequence). V lost 3 bases and J 1 base, leaving 10 bases between the germline ends. The CDR3 is 14 amino acids.

Specimen: PBMCs or T cells enriched from blood (not recorded which). The sequence was obtained from a man younger than 40 who had recovered from COVID-19. V usage is TRBV15 and J usage is TRBJ2-7; weak D call: TRBD1 (5 bases). The CDR3 DNA follows: TGTGCCACCAGCAGTAGAGGACAATCCTACGAGCAGTACTTC. As protein: CATSSRGQSYEQYF.